A single sample is the source of the 21 T cell receptor beta chains below, sequenced in a study of cytomegalovirus exposure and HLA in healthy donors. This PCR relied on a set of 60 Vbeta primers and 13 Jbeta primers. Assay: immunoSEQ multiplex PCR; the TCRdb copy retains only in-frame clones and omits some. The table lists some 76,000 clones, under 80% of them singletons. Sequencing was performed on PBMCs. The receptor source for this set is a man aged 60 to 69 in good health and CMV-seropositive.

V usage is TRBV19 and J usage is TRBJ2-1; 8 bases align to TRBD2. V trimming: 5 bases; J trimming: 9 bases; junction bases outside the gene matches: 6. This CDR3 spans 13 amino acids. From germline, CDR1 is LNHDA and CDR2 SQIVND (reference sequence). The CDR3 DNA reads as TGTGCCAGTAGTTTAGGACTAGCTGCTGAGCAGTTCTTC. Amino acid sequence: CASSLGLAAEQFF.

The chain joins TRBV19 to TRBJ1-1; D uncertain. The CDR3 is 14 residues long. Germline V gene lookup returns CDR1 LNHDA and CDR2 SQIVND (reference sequence). Trimming left V 6 bases short and J 4 bases short, with 15 bases between. The CDR3 sequence is CASSDGRRGTEAFF. The CDR3 region has the DNA TGTGCCAGTAGCGACGGACGGCGGGGCACTGAAGCTTTCTTT.

The genes are TRBV27 and TRBJ2-7, with 7 nucleotides matching TRBD1. Germline-derived CDR1 and CDR2 are MNHEY and SMNVEV (reference sequence). The ends lost 6 bases at V and 3 bases at J; junction bases unmatched: 8. The CDR3 runs 14 residues. DNA of the CDR3: TGTGCCAGCAGCATAGGGGGCCCCATCTACGAGCAGTACTTC. This translates into CASSIGGPIYEQYF.

The rearrangement links TRBV7-9 to TRBJ2-7, with 7 bases lining up with TRBD1. The CDR3 is 14 amino acids. Germline V gives CDR1 SEHNR, CDR2 FQNEAQ (reference sequence). V was clipped by 5 bases and J by 3 bases; unmatched bases: 7. As DNA, the CDR3 is TGTGCCAGCAGCCAACCGGGACAGCTCTACGAGCAGTACTTC. Translated: CASSQPGQLYEQYF. The full variable domain, with the rest looked up from reference TRBV7-9 and TRBJ2-7, is DTGVSQNPRHKITKRGQNVTFRCDPISEHNRLYWYRQTLGQGPEFLTYFQNEAQLEKSRLLSDRFSAERPKGSFSTLEIQRTEQGDSAMYLCASSQPGQLYEQYFGPGTRLTVT.

The chain carries TRBV27 and TRBJ2-1; D is perhaps TRBD2 (7 bases). V was cut by 8 bases and J by 5 bases, with 25 bases left in between. Germline V gene lookup returns CDR1 MNHEY and CDR2 SMNVEV (reference sequence). The CDR3 covers 17 residues. The CDR3 is CASSNLGGGRGNNEQFF. As DNA, the CDR3 is TGTGCCAGCTCCAACCTTGGGGGCGGGAGAGGCAACAATGAGCAGTTCTTC.

This chain joins TRBV7-8 and TRBJ2-7; the match to TRBD1 covers 9 bases. The germline V gene encodes CDR1 SGHVS and CDR2 FQNEAQ. This CDR3 has 14 residues. J gave up 3 bases and V 5 bases, and 5 bases lay outside the gene matches. The CDR3 DNA sequence: TGTGCCAGCAGCGGGCCGGGACAGGGCTACGAGCAGTACTTC. Protein sequence: CASSGPGQGYEQYF.

CDR3 DNA sequence: TGTGCCAGCAGCGTAGACGACGGGAGGTTAAGTGAGCAGTTCTTC. Translation gives CASSVDDGRLSEQFF. V gene TRBV9 combines with J gene TRBJ2-1; TRBD2 agrees at 7 bases. Trimming cost V 0 bases and J 9 bases; bases outside gene matches: 9. Germline lookup yields CDR1 SGDLS and CDR2 YYNGEE. The CDR3 consists of 15 residues. The whole variable domain, remainder taken from reference TRBV9 and TRBJ2-1, is DSGVTQTPKHLITATGQRVTLRCSPRSGDLSVYWYQQSLDQGLQFLIQYYNGEERAKGNILERFSAQQFPDLHSELNLSSLELGDSALYFCASSVDDGRLSEQFFGPGTRLTVL.

This clone has only a few counts. The chain links TRBV4-2 to TRBJ2-1, with a weak D call TRBD2 (6 bases). CDR1 is LGHNA, CDR2 YNFKEQ, per germline. Trimming removed 0 bases from V and 9 bases from J, with 15 bases in between. This CDR3 is 15 amino acids long. The CDR3 bases are TGTGCCAGCAGCCAAGAAGTCGGGAGTCCAGTTGAGCAGTTCTTC. Its protein product is CASSQEVGSPVEQFF.

This chain connects TRBV29-1 to TRBJ2-1, with a possible D match to TRBD1 (5 bases). This CDR3 is 16 amino acids long. Germline loops: CDR1 SQVTM, CDR2 ANQGSEA. Trimming shortened V by 2 bases and J by 4 bases, and 18 bases separated the two germline ends. The CDR3 nucleotides are TGCAGCGTTGAAACGCTAGGGGTCCCGGCTTACAATGAGCAGTTCTTC. This codes for CSVETLGVPAYNEQFF.

The genes are TRBV5-1 and TRBJ1-2; 8 bases fit TRBD1. Trimming took 3 bases from V and 7 from J; bases not matched to a gene: 5. Germline V gene sequence: CDR1 SGHRS, CDR2 YFSETQ. The length of the CDR3 is 13 residues. CDR3 DNA sequence: TGCGCCAGCAGCTGGGGGACAGGATCTGGCTACACCTTC. Amino acid sequence: CASSWGTGSGYTF.

The chain uses TRBV7-6 and TRBJ1-1; possibly TRBD1 for D (5 bases). The CDR3 runs to 14 residues. Trimming left V 1 base short and J 2 bases short, with 8 bases between. Germline V gene lookup returns CDR1 SGHVS and CDR2 FNYEAQ. CDR3 region: CASSLGQLNTEAFF. The CDR3 DNA reads as TGTGCCAGCAGCTTAGGACAGCTCAACACTGAAGCTTTCTTT.

The genes are TRBV7-9 and TRBJ2-5; 7 bases are shared with TRBD1. Germline loops: CDR1 SEHNR, CDR2 FQNEAQ (reference sequence). CDR3 size: 15 residues. After removal of 2 bases from V and 2 bases from J, the junction contained 5 bases not matched to a gene. The chain's CDR3 is CASSLLGQFQETQYF. The CDR3, as DNA: TGTGCCAGCAGCTTACTGGGACAGTTTCAAGAGACCCAGTACTTC.

The chain combines TRBV5-6 with TRBJ2-7; 9 bases map to TRBD1. This CDR3 region has 16 residues. Trimming at V came to 0 bases and at J to 9 bases, leaving 13 bases not matched to a gene. Germline CDR1 reads SGHDT; CDR2 reads YYEEEE. CDR3: CASSLAGTGRGGGQYF. The CDR3 DNA reads TGTGCCAGCAGCTTGGCCGGGACAGGGCGAGGGGGCGGGCAGTACTTC.

The J gene is TRBJ1-5, the V gene TRBV30, with TRBD1 identical over 11 bases. The CDR3 length is 15 residues. Trimming took 2 bases from V and 7 from J; bases not matched to a gene: 7. Germline V gene lookup returns CDR1 GTSNPN and CDR2 SVGIG (reference sequence). CDR3 DNA: TGTGCCTGGAGTATCCCGGACAGGGGGCGGCAGCCCCAGCATTTT. This gives the protein CAWSIPDRGRQPQHF.

With regard to this clone: The junction differs from germline at one of its ends, possibly a read error. The J gene is TRBJ1-1, the V gene TRBV7-9, with D possibly matching TRBD1 (5 bases). Germline V lookup: CDR1 SEHNR, CDR2 FQNEAQ (reference sequence). The CDR3 totals 11 residues. The CDR3 sequence: CSSSRGSEAFF. The CDR3 coding sequence is TGTTCCAGCAGCCGGGGGAGTGAAGCTTTCTTT.

The rearrangement uses TRBV5-1 and TRBJ2-3; D perhaps matches TRBD2 (5 bases). With 4 bases removed from V and 2 bases from J, the gap between germline ends came to 8 bases. This CDR3 is 13 amino acids long. CDR1 SGHRS and CDR2 YFSETQ come from the germline V gene. The CDR3 nucleotides are TGCGCCAGCAGCGCCGGGGACACAGATACGCAGTATTTT. Translated, it gives CASSAGDTDTQYF.

The chain is built from TRBV9 and TRBJ1-2; 8 nucleotides align to TRBD1. The V gene's germline CDR1 is SGDLS and CDR2 YYNGEE. The CDR3 spans 14 residues. Unmatched junction bases numbered 6, after V lost 2 bases and J lost 6 bases. The DNA of the CDR3 is TGTGCCAGCAGCGTTACAGGGGGATCGGATGGCTACACCTTC. Its translation: CASSVTGGSDGYTF.

The J gene is TRBJ2-5, the V gene TRBV9, with 9 bases lining up with TRBD1. V was pared by 1 base and J by 2 bases, with 3 bases of the junction left unmatched. The CDR3 length is 15 residues. Germline values: CDR1 SGDLS, CDR2 YYNGEE. The CDR3 nucleotides read TGTGCCAGCAGCGTAATGGACAGGGGTCAAGAGACCCAGTACTTC. Translating gives CASSVMDRGQETQYF.

The chain employs TRBV28 and TRBJ2-7, with a tentative D call TRBD2 (5 bases). The length of the CDR3 is 11 residues. V was clipped by 6 bases and J by 4 bases, with 7 bases between them. Germline CDR1 MDHEN, CDR2 SYDVKM. CDR3 in amino acids: CASRDSYEQYF. The CDR3 DNA reads as TGTGCCAGCAGGGACTCATACGAGCAGTACTTC.

This sequence joins TRBV10-3 and TRBJ2-1; possibly TRBD2 for D (5 bases). The CDR3 loop spans 15 amino acids. V shed 4 bases and J shed 9 bases, with 19 bases lying between them. Germline V gives CDR1 ENHRY, CDR2 SYGVKD. The CDR3 region has the DNA TGTGCCATCAGTGGAAGGAGCCATCCCGCGGGTGAGCAGTTCTTC. Encoded protein: CAISGRSHPAGEQFF.

This chain links TRBV28 with TRBJ1-5, with 7 positions matching TRBD1. The germline gives CDR1 MDHEN, CDR2 SYDVKM. CDR3 length: 16 amino acids. Trimming cost V 5 bases and J 3 bases; bases outside gene matches: 10. CDR3 nucleotides: TGTGCCAGCAGTCCTACCGGGACAGAACTCAATCAGCCCCAGCATTTT. This sequence encodes CASSPTGTELNQPQHF.